This TCR beta chain was profiled in a study of blood T cell repertoires in COVID-19. Background on the study: Acute and convalescent COVID-19 specimens originated in the United States, Italy and Spain.

In the original workflow: Cell counts per sample came from amplifying reference gene primers. TCRdb's table, derived via immunoSEQ multiplex PCR, lists solely in-frame clones and lacks some. D and trimming come from the DNA, and the V and J calls and clone size come from that table. The sample lists about 73,000 clones; more than 70% were seen once. CDR3 size: 15 residues. V lost 7 bases to trimming and J lost 1 base, with 14 bases between them. CDR1 is MDHEN, CDR2 SYDVKM, per germline. A Seattle source enrolled patients during active infection and followed them longitudinally. The J gene is TRBJ1-3, the V gene TRBV28; TRBD1 is a possible D gene (6 bases). The source material was peripheral blood. The receptor's source is a man aged 70 or older with COVID-19, enrolled during active disease. The CDR3 DNA is TGTGCCAGCACCTTAGGGGGACTATCTGGAAACACCATATATTTT. Its protein product is CASTLGGLSGNTIYF. Full variable domain (remainder filled in from reference TRBV28 and TRBJ1-3): DVKVTQSSRYLVKRTGEKVFLECVQDMDHENMFWYRQDPGLGLRLIYFSYDVKMKEKGDIPEGYSVSREKKERFSLILESASTNQTSMYLCASTLGGLSGNTIYFGEGSWLTVV.